This T cell receptor (beta chain) originates from a study of cytomegalovirus exposure and HLA in healthy donors. The ends were cut back, 8 bases at V and 1 base at J, with 14 bases in the middle. This CDR3 region has 15 residues. Germline lookup yields CDR1 SGHTA and CDR2 FQGNSA. The PCR ran on 60 Vbeta and 13 Jbeta primers. Sequenced by immunoSEQ multiplex PCR; TCRdb stores in-frame clones only, minus some. The table includes around 170,000 clones, more than 65% detected once. About this clone itself: Its antigen is unidentified.

Broader study findings: According to the study, 160 or so TCR beta chains were cytomegalovirus-associated. TCR sequences were mostly rare, though some public TCRs occurred in many donors.

This receptor was identified in a man aged 50 to 60 in good health and CMV-seronegative. Sequenced material: PBMCs. The J gene is TRBJ2-2, the V gene TRBV7-2; D perhaps matches TRBD1 (6 bases). The CDR3 loop is CASVTAGENTGELFF. Written as DNA, the CDR3 is TGTGCCAGCGTTACGGCAGGGGAGAACACCGGGGAGCTGTTTTTT. The full variable domain, completed using reference TRBV7-2 and TRBJ2-2, is GAGVSQSPSNKVTEKGKDVELRCDPISGHTALYWYRQSLGQGLEFLIYFQGNSAPDKSGLPSDRFSAERTGGSVSTLTIQRTQQEDSAVYLCASVTAGENTGELFFGEGSRLTVL.